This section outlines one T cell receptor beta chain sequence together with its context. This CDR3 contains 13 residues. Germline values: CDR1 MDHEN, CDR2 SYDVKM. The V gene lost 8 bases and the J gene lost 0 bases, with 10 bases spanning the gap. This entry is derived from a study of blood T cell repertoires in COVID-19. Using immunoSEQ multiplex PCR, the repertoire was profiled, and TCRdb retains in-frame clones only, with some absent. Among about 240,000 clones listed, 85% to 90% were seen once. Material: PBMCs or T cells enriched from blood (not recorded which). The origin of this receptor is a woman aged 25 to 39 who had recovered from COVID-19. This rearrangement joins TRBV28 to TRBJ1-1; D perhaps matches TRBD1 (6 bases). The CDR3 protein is CASGTPLNTEAFF. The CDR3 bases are TGTGCCAGCGGGACACCATTGAACACTGAAGCTTTCTTT.